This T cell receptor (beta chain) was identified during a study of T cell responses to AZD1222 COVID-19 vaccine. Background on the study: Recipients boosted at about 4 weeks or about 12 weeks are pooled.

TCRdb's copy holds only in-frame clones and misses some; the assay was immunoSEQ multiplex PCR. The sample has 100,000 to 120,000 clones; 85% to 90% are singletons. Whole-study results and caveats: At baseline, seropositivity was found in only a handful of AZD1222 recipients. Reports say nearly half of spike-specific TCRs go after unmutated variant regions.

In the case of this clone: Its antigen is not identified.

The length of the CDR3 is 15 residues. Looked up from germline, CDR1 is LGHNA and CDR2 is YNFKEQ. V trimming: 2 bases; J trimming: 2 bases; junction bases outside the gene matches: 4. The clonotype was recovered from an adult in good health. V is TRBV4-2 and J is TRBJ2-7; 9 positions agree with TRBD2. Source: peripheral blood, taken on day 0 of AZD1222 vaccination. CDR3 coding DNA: TGTGCCAGCAGCCAACGACTAGCGGAGGCCTACGAGCAGTACTTC. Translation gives CASSQRLAEAYEQYF.